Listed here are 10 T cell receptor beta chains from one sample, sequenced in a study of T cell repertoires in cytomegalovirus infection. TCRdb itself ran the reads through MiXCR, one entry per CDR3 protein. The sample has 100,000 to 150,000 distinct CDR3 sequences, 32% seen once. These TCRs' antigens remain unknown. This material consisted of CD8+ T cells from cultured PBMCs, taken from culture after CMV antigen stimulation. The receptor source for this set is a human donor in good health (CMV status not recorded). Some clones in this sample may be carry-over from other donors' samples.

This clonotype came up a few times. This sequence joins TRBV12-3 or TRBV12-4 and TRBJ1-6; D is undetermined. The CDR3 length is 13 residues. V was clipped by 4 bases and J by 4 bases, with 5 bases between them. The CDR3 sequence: CASSYRYNSPLHF. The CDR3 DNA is TGTGCCAGCAGTTACCGATATAATTCACCCCTCCACTTT.

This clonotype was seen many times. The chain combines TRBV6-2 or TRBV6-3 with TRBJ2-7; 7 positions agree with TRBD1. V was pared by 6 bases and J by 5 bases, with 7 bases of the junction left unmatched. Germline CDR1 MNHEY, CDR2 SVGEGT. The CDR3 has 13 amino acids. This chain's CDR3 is CASRLTGLHEQYF. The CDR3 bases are TGTGCCAGCAGGCTGACAGGGCTCCACGAGCAGTACTTC.

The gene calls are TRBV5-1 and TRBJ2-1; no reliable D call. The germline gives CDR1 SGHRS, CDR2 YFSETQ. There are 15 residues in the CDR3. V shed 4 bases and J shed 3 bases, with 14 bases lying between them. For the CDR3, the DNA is TGCGCCAGCAGCGGAACAGTGAGTGACTACAATGAGCAGTTCTTC. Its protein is CASSGTVSDYNEQFF.

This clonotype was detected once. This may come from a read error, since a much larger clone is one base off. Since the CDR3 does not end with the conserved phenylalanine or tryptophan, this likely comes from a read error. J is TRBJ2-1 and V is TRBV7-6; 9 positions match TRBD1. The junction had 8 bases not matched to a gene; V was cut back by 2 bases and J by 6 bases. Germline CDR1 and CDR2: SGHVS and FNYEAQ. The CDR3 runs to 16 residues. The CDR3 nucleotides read TGTGCCAGCAGCTTAAGTCCCGGGACAGGGATCAATGAGCAGTTCTTA. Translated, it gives CASSLSPGTGINEQFL.

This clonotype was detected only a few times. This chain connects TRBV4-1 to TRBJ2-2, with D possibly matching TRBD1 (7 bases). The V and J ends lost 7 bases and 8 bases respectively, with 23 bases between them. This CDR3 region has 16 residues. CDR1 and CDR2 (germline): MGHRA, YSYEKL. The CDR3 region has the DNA TGCGCCAGCACGGCAGGGGGGCAGCCGACGGCGGGGGAGCTGTTTTTT. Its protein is CASTAGGQPTAGELFF.

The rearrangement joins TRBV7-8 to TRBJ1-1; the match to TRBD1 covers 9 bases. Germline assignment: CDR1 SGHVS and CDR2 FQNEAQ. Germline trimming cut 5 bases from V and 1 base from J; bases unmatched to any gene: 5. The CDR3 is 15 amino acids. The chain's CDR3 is CASSIYRGPNTEAFF. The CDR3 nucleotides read TGTGCCAGCAGCATATACAGGGGGCCGAACACTGAAGCTTTCTTT.

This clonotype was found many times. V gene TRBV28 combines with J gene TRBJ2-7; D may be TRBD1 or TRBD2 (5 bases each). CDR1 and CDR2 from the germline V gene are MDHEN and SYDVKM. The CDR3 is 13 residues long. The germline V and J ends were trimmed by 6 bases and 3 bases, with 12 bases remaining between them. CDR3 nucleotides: TGTGCCAGCAGAAGGGACGGGGACTACGAGCAGTACTTC. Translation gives CASRRDGDYEQYF.

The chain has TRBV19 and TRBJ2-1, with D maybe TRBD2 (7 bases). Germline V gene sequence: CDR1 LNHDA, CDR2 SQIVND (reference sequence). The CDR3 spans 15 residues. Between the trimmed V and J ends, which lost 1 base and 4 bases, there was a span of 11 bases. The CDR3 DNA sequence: TGTGCCAGTAGTATAGGGGGGGGCCCTTACAATGAGCAGTTCTTC. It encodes CASSIGGGPYNEQFF.

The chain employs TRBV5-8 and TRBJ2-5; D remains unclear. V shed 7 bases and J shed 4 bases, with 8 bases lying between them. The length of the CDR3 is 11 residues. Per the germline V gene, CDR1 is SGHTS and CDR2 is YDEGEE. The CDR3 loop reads CASEGRETQYF. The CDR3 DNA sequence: TGTGCCAGCGAAGGGCGAGAGACCCAGTACTTC.

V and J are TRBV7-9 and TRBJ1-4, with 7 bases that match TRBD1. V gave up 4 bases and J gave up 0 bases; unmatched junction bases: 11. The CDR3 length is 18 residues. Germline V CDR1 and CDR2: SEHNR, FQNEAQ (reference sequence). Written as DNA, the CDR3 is TGTGCCAGCAGCTCAAGCCCAGGGGGGTATGCAACTAATGAAAAACTGTTTTTT. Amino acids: CASSSSPGGYATNEKLFF.